A selection of T cell receptor beta chains follows, all from one sample in a study of shared clonotypes between healthy human individuals. The assay was immunoSEQ multiplex PCR, and TCRdb's table has in-frame clones only and misses some. The data show roughly 1,100,000 clones, approximately 70% seen once. What was sequenced was memory CD4+ T cells sorted from blood. These receptors all stem from a young man in good health. The CDR3 runs from the conserved cysteine through the conserved F or W. A D gene is named only where the DNA matches it firmly. Clone size is shown for a subset of rows, as once, few, many or a class of expanded clone.

NA | TRBD2 | TRBJ2-1 | TRBV9 | CASSGGTSGYNEQFF | TGTGCCAGCAGCGGGGGGACTAGCGGTTACAATGAGCAGTTCTTC
NA | TRBD2 | TRBJ2-7 | TRBV7-2 | CASSRSGTSGTYEQYF | TGTGCCAGCAGCCGTTCCGGGACTAGCGGGACCTACGAGCAGTACTTC
NA | NA | TRBJ2-3 | TRBV19 | CASSEAGGTDTQYF | TGTGCCAGTAGTGAGGCGGGCGGCACAGATACGCAGTATTTT
NA | NA | TRBJ1-6 | TRBV7-8 | CASSLGQSSYNSPLHF | TGTGCCAGCAGCTTAGGCCAGAGCTCCTATAATTCACCCCTCCACTTT
NA | NA | TRBJ2-1 | TRBV4-2 | CASSREHGGVFDEQFF | TGTGCCAGCAGCCGGGAACACGGGGGCGTTTTCGATGAGCAGTTCTTC
NA | NA | TRBJ2-6 | TRBV6-5 | CASSPLSGANVLTF | TGTGCCAGCAGTCCCCTCTCTGGGGCCAACGTCCTGACTTTC
NA | TRBD2 | TRBJ2-7 | TRBV7-2 | CASSLVVAGGTYEQYF | TGTGCCAGCAGCTTAGTAGTAGCGGGGGGCACCTACGAGCAGTACTTC
many | NA | TRBJ2-5 | TRBV4-3 | CASSQGILWREEPQETQYF | TGCGCCAGCAGCCAAGGGATCCTGTGGAGGGAGGAACCCCAAGAGACCCAGTACTTC
NA | TRBD2 | TRBJ2-7 | TRBV13 | CASSSRGLADESYEQYF | TGTGCCAGCAGCTCCCGGGGACTAGCGGACGAATCCTACGAGCAGTACTTC
NA | NA | TRBJ2-2 | TRBV18 | CASSPAVNTGELFF | TGTGCCAGCTCACCGGCTGTGAACACCGGGGAGCTGTTTTTT
NA | TRBD1 | TRBJ1-1 | TRBV14 | CASSRKTGTGLGGTEAFF | TGTGCCAGCAGCCGCAAAACCGGGACAGGGTTAGGGGGCACTGAAGCTTTCTTT
NA | TRBD1 | TRBJ1-1 | TRBV6-1 | CASRPGQKNTEAFF | TGTGCCAGCAGGCCGGGACAGAAGAACACTGAAGCTTTCTTT
NA | TRBD1 | TRBJ2-1 | TRBV7-2 | CAITPDRGNEQFF | TGTGCCATTACACCCGACAGGGGCAATGAGCAGTTCTTC
NA | NA | TRBJ1-1 | TRBV18 | CASSGYRYTEAFF | TGTGCCAGCTCCGGCTACAGATACACTGAAGCTTTCTTT
NA | TRBD1 | TRBJ2-2 | TRBV4-1 | CASSQERDRATGELFF | TGCGCCAGCAGCCAAGAACGGGACAGGGCCACCGGGGAGCTGTTTTTT
NA | TRBD1 | TRBJ1-6 | TRBV29-1 | CSVEPGGGSDSPLHF | TGCAGCGTTGAGCCAGGGGGGGGATCGGATTCACCCCTCCACTTT
few | NA | TRBJ2-2 | TRBV9 | CASSVAGTGELFF | TGTGCCAGCAGCGTAGCGGGAACCGGGGAGCTGTTTTTT
NA | TRBD2 | TRBJ2-3 | TRBV28 | CASSPPSGGAGSTDTQYF | TGTGCCAGCAGTCCCCCAAGCGGGGGGGCGGGAAGCACAGATACGCAGTATTTT
NA | NA | TRBJ2-7 | TRBV6-6 | CASLRAGGPPYEQYF | NA
NA | NA | TRBJ1-1 | TRBV5-5 | CASSPGAGLMTEAFF | TGTGCCAGCAGCCCCGGAGCAGGGCTGATGACTGAAGCTTTCTTT
NA | TRBD2 | TRBJ2-3 | TRBV29-1 | CSVVLAGLSTDTQYF | TGCAGCGTTGTTCTAGCGGGGCTAAGCACAGATACGCAGTATTTT
NA | NA | TRBJ2-2 | TRBV30 | CAWNRERDTGELFF | TGTGCCTGGAACAGGGAACGGGACACCGGGGAGCTGTTTTTT
many | TRBD1 | TRBJ2-7 | TRBV19 | CASRDRVGGYEQYF | TGTGCCAGTAGGGACAGGGTTGGCGGCTACGAGCAGTACTTC
NA | NA | TRBJ1-6 | TRBV6-5 | CASSYTNRESPLHF | TGTGCCAGCAGTTACACCAACAGGGAGTCACCCCTCCACTTT
NA | NA | TRBJ1-2 | TRBV2 | CASSEFMGYGYTF | TGTGCCAGCAGTGAATTTATGGGCTATGGCTACACCTTC
NA | TRBD2 | TRBJ2-1 | TRBV30 | CACTWGEGRGNEQFF | TGTGCCTGTACTTGGGGGGAGGGCCGGGGAAATGAGCAGTTCTTC
NA | TRBD1 | TRBJ1-6 | TRBV18 | CASSSNRGSPLHF | TGTGCCAGCTCTTCTAACAGGGGCTCACCCCTCCACTTT
NA | NA | TRBJ1-1 | TRBV30 | CAWSGDHTEAFF | TGTGCCTGGAGTGGAGATCACACTGAAGCTTTCTTT
NA | NA | TRBJ1-1 | TRBV5-6 | CASSLVSGKGEAFF | TGTGCCAGCAGCTTGGTTTCAGGGAAGGGTGAAGCTTTCTTT
NA | TRBD1 | TRBJ2-5 | TRBV15 | CATSRVSGGRGETQYF | TGTGCCACCAGCAGAGTTTCAGGGGGAAGGGGGGAGACCCAGTACTTC
NA | TRBD1 | TRBJ1-2 | TRBV9 | CASSVGGGAWERYTF | TGTGCCAGCAGCGTAGGAGGGGGCGCGTGGGAACGCTACACCTTC
NA | TRBD1 | TRBJ2-2 | TRBV5-1 | CASSAGQGISRELFF | TGCGCCAGCAGCGCGGGACAGGGGATTTCTCGTGAGCTGTTTTTT
NA | NA | TRBJ1-1 | TRBV7-9 | CASQPTGLNTEAFF | TGTGCCAGCCAGCCGACAGGTTTGAACACTGAAGCTTTCTTT
few | TRBD1 | TRBJ2-7 | TRBV19 | CASSTYGQGAYEQYF | TGTGCCAGTAGTACGTACGGACAGGGGGCCTACGAGCAGTACTTC
NA | NA | TRBJ2-3 | TRBV9 | CASSPLYGMTDTQYF | TGTGCCAGCAGCCCCCTCTACGGGATGACAGATACGCAGTATTTT
NA | NA | TRBJ1-1 | TRBV10-3 | CAITRSGAGNTEAFF | TGTGCCATCACTCGATCGGGGGCAGGGAACACTGAAGCTTTCTTT
NA | NA | TRBJ2-2 | TRBV5-4 | CASSLKLGNTGELFF | TGTGCCAGCAGCTTGAAACTCGGAAACACCGGGGAGCTGTTTTTT
few | NA | TRBJ1-5 | TRBV19 | CASFRFYNQPQHF | TGTGCCAGTTTTCGGTTCTACAATCAGCCCCAGCATTTT
once | NA | TRBJ2-3 | TRBV4-1 | CASSQRAGGTSTDTQYF | TGCGCCAGCAGCCAACGAGCGGGCGGTACTAGCACAGATACGCAGTATTTT
NA | NA | TRBJ1-6 | TRBV4-1 | CASSQDPPSSYNSPLHF | TGCGCCAGCAGCCAAGATCCCCCGAGCTCCTATAATTCACCCCTCCACTTT
NA | TRBD1 | TRBJ2-1 | TRBV4-1 | CASTQDRGNYNEQFF | TGCGCCAGCACCCAGGACAGGGGGAATTACAATGAGCAGTTCTTC
few | NA | TRBJ2-7 | TRBV2 | CASTSELAYEQYF | TGTGCCAGCACCTCCGAACTAGCCTACGAGCAGTACTTC
NA | NA | TRBJ2-3 | TRBV10-2 | CASGTSEDTQYF | TGCGCCAGCGGGACATCGGAAGATACGCAGTATTTT
NA | NA | TRBJ2-3 | TRBV2 | CASTQRMTDTQYF | TGTGCCAGCACCCAGCGGATGACAGATACGCAGTATTTT
NA | NA | TRBJ2-1 | TRBV30 | CAWSRKSYNEQFF | TGTGCCTGGAGTCGTAAGTCCTACAATGAGCAGTTCTTC
once | TRBD1 | TRBJ1-2 | TRBV7-8 | CASSLVTGQGYGYTF | TGTGCCAGCAGCTTAGTAACGGGACAGGGATATGGCTACACCTTC